This TCR beta chain was observed in a study of metastatic and nonmetastatic thyroid tumors. Whole-study context: Repertoires from malignant and benign thyroid patients were compared across blood and tumor or nodule tissue. General study results and limits: Across blood and tumor, TCR beta diversity in malignant thyroid tumors was reportedly significantly higher than in benign nodules.

This clone showed up many times. The antigen is undetermined. The authors' processing: Variation in CDR3 across clinicopathological groups served as the basis for constructing a distant-metastasis classifier in papillary thyroid cancer. TCRdb reprocessed the PCR reads via MiXCR. TCRdb's processing, not the authors', yielded these V and J calls. The sample includes approximately 74,000 clones, 12% to 15% seen only once; the top ten take 6.5%. All patients reached thyroid surgery having received no treatment beforehand. Germline V lookup: CDR1 LNHNV, CDR2 YYDKDF (reference sequence). Trimming took off 3 bases at V and 6 bases at J, with 17 bases between the two ends. This CDR3 contains 15 residues.

The sample consisted of blood. This TCR was sampled from a male donor with papillary thyroid cancer or a benign thyroid nodule (not recorded which). Some clones in this sample may be carry-over from other donors' samples. V gene TRBV15 combines with J gene TRBJ1-2; the D gene is possibly TRBD1 (6 bases). The CDR3 nucleotides read TGTGCCACCAGCAGGAATTCAGGGGTTTTTGATGGCTACACCTTC. It encodes CATSRNSGVFDGYTF.